This T cell receptor (beta chain) was profiled in a study of CD8+ T cells in alopecia areata. Study-level information: Female C3H/HeJ mice aged about 7-10 weeks received skin from roughly 6-12-month-old C3H/HeJ donors with spontaneous alopecia.

In each case, RNA was isolated and then reverse transcribed into cDNA as the sequencing template. The method was immunoSEQ multiplex PCR; TCRdb's version includes in-frame clones alone and lacks a portion of them. The record shows 270,000 or so clones for this sample, with no singletons present. The study's findings and limits: Greater clonality was observed in lesional scalp samples, especially alopecia totalis/universalis, versus normal scalp. Normal skin's resident alphabeta T cells are also sequenced in scalp samples. Mice showed TCR sharing more clearly than patients did, possibly owing to HLA.

On this clone itself: Antigen specificity is unknown. Gene names follow the mouse nomenclature. Read sequence stops 4 residues before the CDR3 end, and the germline J gene provides the missing end.

CDR1 is NSQYPW, CDR2 LRSPGD, per germline (reference sequence). The CDR3 has 13 residues. Using CD4, CD8alpha, NKG2D, NKG2ACE and other markers, pooled cutaneous lymph node cells were sorted. J is TRBJ2-5 and V is TRBV1, with a tentative D call TRBD2 (5 bases). The clonotype comes from a C3H/HeJ mouse with alopecia areata. This mouse strain has H2-k as its MHC haplotype. Specimen: CD4+ T cells sorted from a lymph node. The CDR3 bases that were read are TGCACCTGCAGTGCAGTTGGGGAGGAC. It is translated as CTCSAVGED. The entire CDR3 protein is CTCSAVGEDTQYF.